One and the same sample provided the 16 T cell receptor beta chains below, sequenced in a study of blood T cell repertoires in COVID-19. Using immunoSEQ multiplex PCR, the repertoire was profiled, and TCRdb retains in-frame clones only, with some absent. The sample includes about 260,000 clones, approximately 81% seen only once; the top ten take less than 5%. Sequencing input: peripheral blood. The receptor source for this set is a man in his 60s with acute or convalescent COVID-19.

This clone was counted once. The chain combines TRBV2 with TRBJ2-5, with 10 bases lining up with TRBD2. CDR3 length equals 15 residues. Germline-derived CDR1 and CDR2 are SNHLY and FYNNEI. The trim removed 7 bases at V and 2 bases at J, leaving 7 bases unmatched. CDR3 residues: CASKVLAGVQETQYF. CDR3 DNA: TGTGCCAGCAAGGTCCTAGCGGGGGTACAAGAGACCCAGTACTTC.

The CDR3 here is CASSPQGNSPLHF. Here the CDR3 DNA reads TGTGCCAGCAGCCCACAGGGGAATTCACCCCTCCACTTT. The V and J genes are TRBV12-3 or TRBV12-4 and TRBJ1-6; 7 bases are shared with TRBD1. Unmatched junction bases numbered 3, after V lost 6 bases and J lost 7 bases. The CDR3 is 13 amino acids.

The chain uses TRBV12-3 or TRBV12-4 and TRBJ2-1; a weak D match, TRBD1 (5 bases). The CDR3 runs to 12 residues. V dropped 1 base and J dropped 15 bases, with 13 bases sitting between them. CDR3 nucleotide sequence: TGTGCCAGCAGTTTAGGTTGGACCCAGGGGTTCTTC. Protein product: CASSLGWTQGFF.

The chain joins TRBV3-1 (or the pseudogene TRBV3-2) to TRBJ2-5; 8 bases agree with TRBD1. The germline V gene encodes CDR1 LGHDT and CDR2 YNNKEL (reference sequence). After removal of 0 bases from V and 5 bases from J, the junction contained 17 bases not matched to a gene. There are 19 residues in the CDR3. DNA for the CDR3: TGTGCCAGCAGCCAAGATGCCGTGGGGACAGGTACCCATCGGGAGACCCAGTACTTC. The encoded protein is CASSQDAVGTGTHRETQYF.

This clone was counted a few times. This rearrangement joins TRBV4-1 to TRBJ1-3; D unclear. The CDR3 totals 16 residues. Germline V CDR1 and CDR2: MGHRA, YSYEKL. V was cut by 0 bases and J by 6 bases, with 15 bases left in between. CDR3 sequence reads: CASSQDLSRSVNTIYF. The CDR3 bases are TGCGCCAGCAGCCAAGATTTATCCAGATCAGTAAACACCATATATTTT.

J is TRBJ1-6 and V is TRBV13; maybe TRBD1 (6 bases). The CDR3 has 17 residues. Germline V CDR1 and CDR2: PRHDT, FYEKMQ (reference sequence). V gave up 5 bases and J gave up 0 bases, with 14 bases separating them. The CDR3 loop reads CASSLWTESSYNSPLHF. CDR3 DNA: TGTGCCAGCAGCCTCTGGACAGAGAGCTCCTATAATTCACCCCTCCACTTT. Supplemented by reference TRBV13 and TRBJ1-6, the full variable domain reads AAGVIQSPRHLIKEKRETATLKCYPIPRHDTVYWYQQGPGQDPQFLISFYEKMQSDKGSIPDRFSAQQFSDYHSELNMSSLELGDSALYFCASSLWTESSYNSPLHFGNGTRLTVT.

This clone was seen only once. This chain joins TRBV18 and TRBJ1-1, with 8 bases aligning to TRBD1. V was pared by 5 bases and J by 1 base, with 9 bases of the junction left unmatched. Germline CDR1 and CDR2: KGHSH and LQKENI. The CDR3 is 16 amino acids. CDR3 in amino acids: CASSSGSGQGNTEAFF. The CDR3 region has the DNA TGTGCCAGCTCATCGGGAAGCGGACAGGGGAACACTGAAGCTTTCTTT.

In its sample, this clone was seen once. This chain uses TRBV29-1 with TRBJ1-6; 7 bases are a match to TRBD1. The CDR3 spans 15 residues. Germline loops: CDR1 SQVTM, CDR2 ANQGSEA. The junction had 15 bases not matched to a gene; V was cut back by 6 bases and J by 10 bases. Written as DNA, the CDR3 is TGCAGCGTCCGACAGGGACTCGGAAACGGCTCACCCCTCCACTTT. Amino acids: CSVRQGLGNGSPLHF. The full variable domain, its missing parts supplied by reference TRBV29-1 and TRBJ1-6, is SAVISQKPSRDICQRGTSLTIQCQVDSQVTMMFWYRQQPGQSLTLIATANQGSEATYESGFVIDKFPISRPNLTFSTLTVSNMSPEDSSIYLCSVRQGLGNGSPLHFGNGTRLTVT.

The CDR3 is CASSLIAGSQYNEQFF. CDR3 coding DNA: TGTGCCAGCAGCCTCATAGCGGGGAGCCAGTACAATGAGCAGTTCTTC. The chain joins TRBV7-2 to TRBJ2-1; 8 bases fit TRBD2. The CDR3 contains 16 residues. Germline CDR1 SGHTA, CDR2 FQGNSA. The V segment lost 5 bases and the J segment 4 bases; nucleotides outside the gene matches: 10.

The chain links TRBV28 to TRBJ2-7; D gene ambiguous. The CDR3 runs to 11 residues. Germline V gene data show CDR1 as MDHEN and CDR2 as SYDVKM. The V gene lost 5 bases and the J gene lost 0 bases, with 2 bases spanning the gap. The DNA for the CDR3 is TGTGCCAGCAGTCGCTCCTACGAGCAGTACTTC. It is translated as CASSRSYEQYF.

The CDR3 sequence is CASSEPERGRNTGELFF. In nucleotides, the CDR3 is TGCGCCAGCAGTGAGCCCGAGCGGGGGAGAAACACCGGGGAGCTGTTTTTT. The chain recombines TRBV10-1 with TRBJ2-2; 8 positions match TRBD2. J gave up 2 bases and V 2 bases, and 7 bases lay outside the gene matches. CDR1 WNHNN and CDR2 SYGVQD come from the germline V gene (reference sequence). This CDR3 region has 17 residues.

CDR3 amino acids: CASSWTGGEAFF. CDR3 coding DNA: TGCGCCAGCAGTTGGACAGGTGGGGAAGCTTTCTTT. The rearrangement links TRBV5-1 to TRBJ1-1, with 7 bases aligning to TRBD1. The CDR3 is made up of 12 amino acids. Trimming removed 5 bases from V and 8 bases from J; junction bases left unmatched: 6. Germline values: CDR1 SGHRS, CDR2 YFSETQ.

This clone has just one count. V usage is TRBV10-1 and J usage is TRBJ1-1; a weak D match, TRBD1 (6 bases). V gave up 2 bases and J gave up 1 base, with 8 bases separating them. The CDR3 consists of 14 residues. Germline-derived CDR1 and CDR2 are WNHNN and SYGVQD (reference sequence). The CDR3 is CASSEAQGNTEAFF. CDR3 sequence (DNA): TGCGCCAGCAGTGAGGCACAGGGGAACACTGAAGCTTTCTTT.

This chain connects TRBV5-1 to TRBJ2-1; D is perhaps TRBD1 (5 bases). CDR1 and CDR2 from the germline V gene are SGHRS and YFSETQ. This CDR3 is built from 14 residues. V lost 0 bases and J lost 7, with 11 bases in between. CDR3 nucleotides: TGCGCCAGCAGCTTGGCACAGGCGAGGAATGAGCAGTTCTTC. It yields the protein CASSLAQARNEQFF.

V gene TRBV30 combines with J gene TRBJ2-7; 7 bases map to TRBD1. The CDR3 spans 13 residues. The germline V gene encodes CDR1 GTSNPN and CDR2 SVGIG (reference sequence). With 2 bases clipped from V and 3 bases from J, the junction kept 4 bases outside the gene matches. The CDR3 sequence: CAWSKGANYEQYF. In nucleotides, the CDR3 is TGTGCCTGGAGTAAGGGGGCAAACTACGAGCAGTACTTC.

The chain combines TRBV3-1 (or the pseudogene TRBV3-2) with TRBJ2-5; D possibly corresponds to TRBD2 (6 bases). Germline loops: CDR1 LGHDT, CDR2 YNNKEL (reference sequence). V was trimmed by 0 bases and J by 1 base, leaving 9 bases between them. The CDR3 runs 15 residues. CDR3 bases: TGTGCCAGCAGCCAAGATAGGACTATCCAAGAGACCCAGTACTTC. Its translation is CASSQDRTIQETQYF.